The TCR beta chain under discussion was sequenced for a study of cytomegalovirus exposure and HLA in healthy donors. V gave up 0 bases and J gave up 1 base, with 7 bases separating them. Germline-derived CDR1 and CDR2 are LNHDA and SQIVND (reference sequence). The CDR3 consists of 14 residues. Findings and caveats of the study: Later work showed greater clonal expansion in HLA-associated TCR beta chains than in equally common others. An analysis that was carried out later associated some 17,000 TCR beta sequences with HLA alleles at 0.05 false discovery rate.

Notes on this clone: Its antigen is undetermined.

The PCR used 60 Vbeta and 13 Jbeta primers. Clones were sequenced by immunoSEQ multiplex PCR, and TCRdb holds only the in-frame ones, with some missing. Of 150,000 to 200,000 clones listed, around 76% were seen once; the top ten hold about 1.3%. Sample: PBMCs. The source of this sequence is a man aged 55 to 70 in good health and CMV-seronegative. The chain couples TRBV19 to TRBJ2-7; D may be TRBD1 (6 bases). The CDR3 loop is CASSIEGGSYEQYF. The CDR3 nucleotides read TGTGCCAGTAGTATAGAAGGGGGATCCTACGAGCAGTACTTC.